This T cell receptor beta chain was captured in a study of T-cell memory formation after mild COVID-19. Turning to the study itself: The study found TCR clusters largely donor specific.

This CDR3 contains 11 residues. Trimming took off 3 bases at V and 5 bases at J, with 5 bases between the two ends. Details on this clonotype: Its antigen is as yet unknown.

TCRdb reprocessed the 5' RACE reads via MiXCR and lists one record per CDR3 protein. Found here are about 320,000 distinct CDR3 sequences, about 13% of them singletons; the top ten hold around 20%. Study outcomes and limitations: Pre-infection memory held some responding clones, suggesting pre-existing cross-reactive T cells responded. CM and EM subsets held most contracting CD4+ clones; EMRA held CD8+ ones. Later expanders leaned CD4+, whereas clones that contracted between day 15 and 85 were balanced CD4/CD8.

Sequences were obtained from PBMCs or a T cell subset sorted from them (not recorded which). The genes are TRBV12-3 or TRBV12-4 and TRBJ2-7; no clear D gene. This clonotype originated in a man younger than 35 who had mild COVID-19 (a few samples of this study predate the infection). Cell type and time point are not known. The CDR3 is CASSFVDEQYF. The CDR3 DNA follows: TGTGCCAGCAGTTTCGTTGACGAGCAGTACTTC.